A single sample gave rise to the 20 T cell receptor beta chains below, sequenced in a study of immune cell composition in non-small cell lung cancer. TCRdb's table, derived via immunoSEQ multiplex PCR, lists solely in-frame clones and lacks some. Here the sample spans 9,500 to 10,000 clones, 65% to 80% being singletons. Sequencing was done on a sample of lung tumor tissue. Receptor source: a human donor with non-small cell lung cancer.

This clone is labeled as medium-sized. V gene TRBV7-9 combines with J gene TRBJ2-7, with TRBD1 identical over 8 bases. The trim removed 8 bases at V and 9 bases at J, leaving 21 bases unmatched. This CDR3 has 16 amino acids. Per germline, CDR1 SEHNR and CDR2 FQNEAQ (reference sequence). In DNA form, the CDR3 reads TGTGCCAGCGGAAAGGGACAGGATGTGGTTCGGTCAGGGCAGTACTTC. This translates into CASGKGQDVVRSGQYF.

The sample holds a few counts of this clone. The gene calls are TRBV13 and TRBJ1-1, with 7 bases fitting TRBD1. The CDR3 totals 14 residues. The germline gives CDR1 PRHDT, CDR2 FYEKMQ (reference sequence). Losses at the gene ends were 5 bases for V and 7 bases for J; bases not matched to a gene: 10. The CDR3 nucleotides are TGTGCCAGCAGCCAGAGACTCCGGGACAGTGAAGCTTTCTTT. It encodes CASSQRLRDSEAFF.

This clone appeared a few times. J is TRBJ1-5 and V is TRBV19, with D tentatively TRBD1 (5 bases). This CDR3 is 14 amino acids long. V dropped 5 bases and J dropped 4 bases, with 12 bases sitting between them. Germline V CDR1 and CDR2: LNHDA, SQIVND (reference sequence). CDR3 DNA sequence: TGTGCCAGTAGTGTTCGAGAGGGGAATCAGCCCCAGCATTTT. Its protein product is CASSVREGNQPQHF.

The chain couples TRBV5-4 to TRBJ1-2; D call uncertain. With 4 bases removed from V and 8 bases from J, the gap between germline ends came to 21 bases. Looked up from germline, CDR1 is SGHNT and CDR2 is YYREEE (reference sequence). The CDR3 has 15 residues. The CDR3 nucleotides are TGTGCCAGCAGCACTGGTGGGCCCCAAAGGAGGGGCTACACCTTC. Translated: CASSTGGPQRRGYTF.

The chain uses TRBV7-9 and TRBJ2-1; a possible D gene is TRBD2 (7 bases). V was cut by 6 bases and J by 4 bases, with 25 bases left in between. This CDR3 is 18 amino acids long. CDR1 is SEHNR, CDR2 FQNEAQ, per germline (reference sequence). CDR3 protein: CASSMGAGALIRYNEQFF. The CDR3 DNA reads TGTGCCAGCAGTATGGGGGCGGGGGCCCTGATTCGATACAATGAGCAGTTCTTC.

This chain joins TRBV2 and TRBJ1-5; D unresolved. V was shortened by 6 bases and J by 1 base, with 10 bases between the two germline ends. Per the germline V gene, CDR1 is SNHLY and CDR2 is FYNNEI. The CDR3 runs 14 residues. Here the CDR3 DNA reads TGTGCCAGCAGCGACCCCCGAAGCAATCAGCCCCAGCATTTT. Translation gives CASSDPRSNQPQHF.

The CDR3 region is CASSSDRFYEQYF. CDR3 in DNA: TGTGCCAGCAGCTCGGACAGGTTCTACGAGCAGTACTTC. The rearrangement joins TRBV11-2 to TRBJ2-7; 7 nucleotides line up with TRBD1. This CDR3 has 13 residues. Looked up from germline, CDR1 is SGHAT and CDR2 is FQNNGV. With 4 bases clipped from V and 3 bases from J, the junction kept 3 bases outside the gene matches.

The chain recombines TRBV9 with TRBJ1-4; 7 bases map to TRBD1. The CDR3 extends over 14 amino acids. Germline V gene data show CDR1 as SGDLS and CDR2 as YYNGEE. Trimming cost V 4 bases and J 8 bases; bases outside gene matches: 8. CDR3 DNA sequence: TGTGCCAGCAGCTCTCGACAGGGTAGGGAAAAACTGTTTTTT. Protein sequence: CASSSRQGREKLFF.

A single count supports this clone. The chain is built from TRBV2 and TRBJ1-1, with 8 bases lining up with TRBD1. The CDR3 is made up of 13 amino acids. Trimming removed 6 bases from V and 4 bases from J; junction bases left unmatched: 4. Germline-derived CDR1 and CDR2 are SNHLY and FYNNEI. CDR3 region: CASRLQGGTEAFF. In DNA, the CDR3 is TGTGCCAGCAGGTTACAGGGGGGCACTGAAGCTTTCTTT.

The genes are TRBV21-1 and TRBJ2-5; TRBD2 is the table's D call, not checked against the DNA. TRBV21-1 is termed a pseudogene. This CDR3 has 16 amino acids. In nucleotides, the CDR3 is TGTGCCAGCAGCAAAGGGGCTGGCGGGGGCAGAGAGACCCAGTACTTC. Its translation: CASSKGAGGGRETQYF.

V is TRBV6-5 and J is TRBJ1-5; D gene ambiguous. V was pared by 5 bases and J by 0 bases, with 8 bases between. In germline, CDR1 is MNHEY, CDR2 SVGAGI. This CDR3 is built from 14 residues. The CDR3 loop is CASSSTDSNQPQHF. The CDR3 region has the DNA TGTGCCAGCAGTAGCACAGATAGCAATCAGCCCCAGCATTTT.

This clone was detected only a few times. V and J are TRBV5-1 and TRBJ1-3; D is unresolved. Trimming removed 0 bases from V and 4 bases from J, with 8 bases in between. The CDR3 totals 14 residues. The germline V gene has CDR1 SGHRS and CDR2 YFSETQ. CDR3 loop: CASSLGGRGNTIYF. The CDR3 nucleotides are TGCGCCAGCAGCTTGGGAGGGCGCGGAAACACCATATATTTT.

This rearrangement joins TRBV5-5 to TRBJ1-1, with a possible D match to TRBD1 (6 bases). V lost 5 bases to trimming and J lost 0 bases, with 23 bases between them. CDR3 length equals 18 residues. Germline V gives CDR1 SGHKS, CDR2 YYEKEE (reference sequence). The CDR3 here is CASSHVPDPPGVNTEAFF. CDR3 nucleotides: TGTGCCAGCAGTCATGTGCCGGACCCACCAGGGGTGAACACTGAAGCTTTCTTT.

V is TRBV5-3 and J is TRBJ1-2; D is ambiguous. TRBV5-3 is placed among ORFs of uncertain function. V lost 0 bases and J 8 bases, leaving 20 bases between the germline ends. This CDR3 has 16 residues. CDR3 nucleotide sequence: TGTGCCAGAAGCTTGGTATATTTTCGGGGTAAGGAAGGCTACACCTTC. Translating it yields CARSLVYFRGKEGYTF.

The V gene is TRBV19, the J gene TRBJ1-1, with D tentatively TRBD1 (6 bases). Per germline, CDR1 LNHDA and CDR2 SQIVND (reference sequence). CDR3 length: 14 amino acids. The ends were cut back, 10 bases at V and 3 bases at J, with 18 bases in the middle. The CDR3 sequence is CATHPPGAHTEAFF. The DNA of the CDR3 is TGTGCCACTCACCCCCCGGGGGCCCACACTGAAGCTTTCTTT.

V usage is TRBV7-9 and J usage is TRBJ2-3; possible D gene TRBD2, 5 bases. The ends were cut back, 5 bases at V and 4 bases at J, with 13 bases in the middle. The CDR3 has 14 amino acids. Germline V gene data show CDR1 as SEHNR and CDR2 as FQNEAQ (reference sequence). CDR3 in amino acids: CASSAVRRSDTQYF. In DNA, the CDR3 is TGTGCCAGCAGCGCGGTTAGGAGGTCAGATACGCAGTATTTT.

The CDR3, as DNA: TGTGCCACGGGGACAGGGTCCCGTTACGAGCAGTACTTC. The encoded protein is CATGTGSRYEQYF. The rearrangement links TRBV6-6 to TRBJ2-7; 9 nucleotides align to TRBD1. With V trimmed by 10 bases and J by 4 bases, 8 bases remained unmatched. Germline V gene lookup returns CDR1 MNHNY and CDR2 SVGAGI (reference sequence). CDR3 length: 13 residues.

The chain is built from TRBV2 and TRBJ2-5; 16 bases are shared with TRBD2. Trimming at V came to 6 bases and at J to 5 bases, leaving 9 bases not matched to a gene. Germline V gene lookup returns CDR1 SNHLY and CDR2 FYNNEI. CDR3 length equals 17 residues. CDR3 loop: CASSGTSGGGALETQYF. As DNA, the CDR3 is TGTGCCAGCAGCGGGACTAGCGGGGGGGGTGCTCTCGAGACCCAGTACTTC.

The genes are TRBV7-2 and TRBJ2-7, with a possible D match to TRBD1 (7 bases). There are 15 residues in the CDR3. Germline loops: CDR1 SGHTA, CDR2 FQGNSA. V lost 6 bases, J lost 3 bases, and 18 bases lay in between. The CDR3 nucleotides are TGTGCCAGCAGTAAAACAGGGGAGGCCTACTACGAGCAGTACTTC. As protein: CASSKTGEAYYEQYF.

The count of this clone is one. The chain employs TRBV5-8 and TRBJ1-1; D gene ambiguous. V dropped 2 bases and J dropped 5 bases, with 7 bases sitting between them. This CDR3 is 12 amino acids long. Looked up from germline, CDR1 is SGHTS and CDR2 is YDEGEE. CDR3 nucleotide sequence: TGTGCCAGCAGCTTCCCTGGGACTGAAGCTTTCTTT. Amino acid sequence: CASSFPGTEAFF.